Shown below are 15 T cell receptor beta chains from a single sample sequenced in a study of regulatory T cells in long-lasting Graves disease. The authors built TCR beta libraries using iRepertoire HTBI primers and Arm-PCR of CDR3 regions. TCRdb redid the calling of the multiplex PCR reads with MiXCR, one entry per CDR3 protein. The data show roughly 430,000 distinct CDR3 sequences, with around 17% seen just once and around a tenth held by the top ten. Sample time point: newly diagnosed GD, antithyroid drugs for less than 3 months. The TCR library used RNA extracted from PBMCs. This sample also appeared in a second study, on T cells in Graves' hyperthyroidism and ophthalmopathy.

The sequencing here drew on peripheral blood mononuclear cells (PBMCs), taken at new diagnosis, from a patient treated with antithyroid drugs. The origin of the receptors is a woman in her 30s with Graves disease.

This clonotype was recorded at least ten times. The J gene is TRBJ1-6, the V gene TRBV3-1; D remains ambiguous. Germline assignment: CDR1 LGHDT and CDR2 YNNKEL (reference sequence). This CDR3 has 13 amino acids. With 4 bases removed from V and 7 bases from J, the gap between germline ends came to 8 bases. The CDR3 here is CASSLVVNSPLHF. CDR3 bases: TGTGCCAGCAGCCTGGTCGTGAATTCACCCCTCCACTTT.

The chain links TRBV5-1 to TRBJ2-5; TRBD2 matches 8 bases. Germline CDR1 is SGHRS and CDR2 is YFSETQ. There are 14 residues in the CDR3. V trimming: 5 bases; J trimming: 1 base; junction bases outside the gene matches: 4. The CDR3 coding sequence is TGCGCCAGCAGTCCCGGGGGGGTCCAAGAGACCCAGTACTTC. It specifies CASSPGGVQETQYF.

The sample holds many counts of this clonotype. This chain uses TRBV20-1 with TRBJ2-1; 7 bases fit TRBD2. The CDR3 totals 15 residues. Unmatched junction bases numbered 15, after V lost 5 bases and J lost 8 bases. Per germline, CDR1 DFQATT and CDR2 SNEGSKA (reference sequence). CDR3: CSAFSGRFLGHEQFF. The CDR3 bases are TGCAGTGCTTTTAGCGGGCGGTTCTTGGGCCATGAGCAGTTCTTC.

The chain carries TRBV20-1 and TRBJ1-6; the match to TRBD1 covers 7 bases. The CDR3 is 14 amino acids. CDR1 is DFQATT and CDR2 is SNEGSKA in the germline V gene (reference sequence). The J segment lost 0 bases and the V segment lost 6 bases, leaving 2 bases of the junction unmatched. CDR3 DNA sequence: TGCAGTGCCAGGGGGGACTCCTATAATTCACCCCTCCACTTT. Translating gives CSARGDSYNSPLHF.

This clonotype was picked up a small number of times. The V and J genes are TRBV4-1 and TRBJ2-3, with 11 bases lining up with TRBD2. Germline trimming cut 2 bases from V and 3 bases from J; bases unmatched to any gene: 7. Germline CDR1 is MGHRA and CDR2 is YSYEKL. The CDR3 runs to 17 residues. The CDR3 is CASSQPTSGIGTDTQYF. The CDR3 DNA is TGCGCCAGCAGCCAACCGACTAGCGGGATTGGTACAGATACGCAGTATTTT.

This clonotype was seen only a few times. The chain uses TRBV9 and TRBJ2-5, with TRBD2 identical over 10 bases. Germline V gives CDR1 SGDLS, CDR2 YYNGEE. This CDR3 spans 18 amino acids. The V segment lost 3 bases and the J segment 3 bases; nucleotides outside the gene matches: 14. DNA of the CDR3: TGTGCCAGCAGCGCCCCCTACCATCAGCGGGAGGGCGAAGAGACCCAGTACTTC. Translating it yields CASSAPYHQREGEETQYF.

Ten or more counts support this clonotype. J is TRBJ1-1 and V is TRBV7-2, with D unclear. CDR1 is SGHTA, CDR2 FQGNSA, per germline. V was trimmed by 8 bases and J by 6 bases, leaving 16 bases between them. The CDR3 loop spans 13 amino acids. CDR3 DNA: TGTGCCAGCGGACCCTCCGGTTTGGCTGAAGCTTTCTTT. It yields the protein CASGPSGLAEAFF.

The CDR3 sequence is CASSPRAGLAGPTYNEQFF. CDR3 in DNA: TGCGCCAGCAGCCCCCGGGCGGGACTAGCGGGACCGACCTACAATGAGCAGTTCTTC. V is TRBV4-1 and J is TRBJ2-1, with 13 bases lining up with TRBD2. The V gene's germline CDR1 is MGHRA and CDR2 YSYEKL. CDR3 size: 19 residues. V shed 4 bases and J 2 bases; nucleotides not matched to a gene: 11.

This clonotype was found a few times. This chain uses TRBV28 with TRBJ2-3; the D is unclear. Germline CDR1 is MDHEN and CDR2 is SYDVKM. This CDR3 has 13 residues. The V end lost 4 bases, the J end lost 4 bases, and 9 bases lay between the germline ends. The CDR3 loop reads CASSSLRADTQYF. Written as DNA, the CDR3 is TGTGCCAGCAGTTCCCTGAGAGCAGATACGCAGTATTTT.

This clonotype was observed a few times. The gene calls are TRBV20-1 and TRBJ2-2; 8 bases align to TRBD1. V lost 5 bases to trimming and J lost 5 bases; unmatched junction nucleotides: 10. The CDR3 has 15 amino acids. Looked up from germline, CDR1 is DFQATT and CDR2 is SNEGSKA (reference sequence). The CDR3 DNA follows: TGCAGTGCTGCGGACAGGGCTCGTGGGACCGGGGAGCTGTTTTTT. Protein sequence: CSAADRARGTGELFF.

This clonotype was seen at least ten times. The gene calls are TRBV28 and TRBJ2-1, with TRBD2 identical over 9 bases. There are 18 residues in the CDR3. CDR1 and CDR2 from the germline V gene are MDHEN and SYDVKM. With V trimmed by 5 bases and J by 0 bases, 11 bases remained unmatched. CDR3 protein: CASSLSGSDPSSYNEQFF. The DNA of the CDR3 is TGTGCCAGCAGTCTTAGCGGGAGCGATCCGAGCTCCTACAATGAGCAGTTCTTC.

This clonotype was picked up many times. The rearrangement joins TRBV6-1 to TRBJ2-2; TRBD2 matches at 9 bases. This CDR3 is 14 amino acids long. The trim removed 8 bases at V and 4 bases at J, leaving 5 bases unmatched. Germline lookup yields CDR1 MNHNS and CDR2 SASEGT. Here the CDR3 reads CASSKTSGTGELFF. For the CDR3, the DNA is TGTGCCAGCTCGAAGACTAGCGGCACCGGGGAGCTGTTTTTT.

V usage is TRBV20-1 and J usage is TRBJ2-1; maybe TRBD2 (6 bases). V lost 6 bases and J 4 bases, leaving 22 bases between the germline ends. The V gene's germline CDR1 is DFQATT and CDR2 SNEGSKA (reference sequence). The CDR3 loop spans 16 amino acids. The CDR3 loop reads CSAPGPRGSNYNEQFF. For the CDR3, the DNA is TGCAGTGCCCCTGGCCCGCGGGGCAGTAATTACAATGAGCAGTTCTTC.

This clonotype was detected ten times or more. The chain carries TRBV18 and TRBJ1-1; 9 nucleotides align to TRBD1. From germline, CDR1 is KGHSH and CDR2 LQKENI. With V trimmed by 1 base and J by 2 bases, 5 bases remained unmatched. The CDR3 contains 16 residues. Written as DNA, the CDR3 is TGTGCCAGCTCACCACGGACAGGGGCGGCCAACACTGAAGCTTTCTTT. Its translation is CASSPRTGAANTEAFF.

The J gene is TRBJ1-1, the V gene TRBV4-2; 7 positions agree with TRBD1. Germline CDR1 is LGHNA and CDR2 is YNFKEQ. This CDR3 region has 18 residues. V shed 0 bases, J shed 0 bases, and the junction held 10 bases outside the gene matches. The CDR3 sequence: CASSQEEGARRMNTEAFF. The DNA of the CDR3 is TGTGCCAGCAGCCAAGAGGAGGGGGCCAGACGAATGAACACTGAAGCTTTCTTT.